This TCR beta chain emerged from a study of T-cell memory formation after mild COVID-19 (dated by TCRdb to about 2021). Background on the whole study: TCR sequence clusters from the two donors were found to be largely donor specific. T-cell clones expanding and contracting after mild COVID-19 in two donors were tracked by longitudinal TCRalpha and TCRbeta repertoire sequencing. The cohort was made up of two young adult volunteers, one female and one male, who were previously healthy. The full study reports these points: The detection of some responding clones in pre-infection memory suggests that pre-existing cross-reactive memory T cells joined the SARS-CoV-2 response. SARS-CoV-2 specificity of the second-wave clones peaking on day 37 was not confirmed. Only a couple of mild cases were covered in the study, and larger cohorts including severe cases with pre-infection samples were considered necessary. Contracting CD4+ clones turned up mainly in the CM and EM memory subsets, whereas EMRA was where CD8+ clones were enriched. From day 15 to 85, contracting clones showed balanced CD4/CD8 phenotypes, whereas a second wave of clones that expanded from day 15 to 37 leaned towards CD4+.

Concerning this clonotype itself: The clone's antigen remains unknown. No base quality information exists; no much larger clone differs at one position.

Sequencing was performed on an Illumina NovaSeq 6000. cDNA libraries for TCRalpha and TCRbeta were prepared by 5'RACE using constant-segment primers, with sample barcodes and unique molecular identifiers added. RNA was extracted from every sample with Trizol reagent. Library amplification was performed in two PCR steps, and a second sample barcode and Illumina TruSeq adapters were introduced in the second step. Sequencing of libraries was performed on an Illumina NovaSeq with 2 x 150 bp paired-end reads. The study's processing was this. Reads were demultiplexed and collapsed into UMI-guided consensus sequences with migec v1.2.7. Using mixcr v2.1.11, the UMI consensuses were aligned to TRA and TRB V and J templates and assembled into clonotypes. Clonotypes were classified as expanded or contracted when called significant by both edgeR and NoisET, with noise models trained on biological replicates. For edgeR calls, the cutoffs were a false discovery rate-adjusted p below 0.01 and a log2 fold-change threshold of 1. As an exploratory analysis of dynamics, max-normalized trajectories of the 1000 most abundant clonotypes were examined by PCA with hierarchical clustering. Each responding clone was given a CD4 or CD8 phenotype based on the CD4+ and CD8+ repertoires, which had been sequenced separately. The public reads were quality trimmed at Q25 with fastp and then assembled into clones with MiXCR by TCRdb, keeping productive beta chains. CDR3 protein duplicates are merged, each entry listing the most common genes and DNA. What appears here as the V and J calls and clone size reflects TCRdb's work, not the paper's. This sample gives about 140,000 distinct CDR3 sequences in total; roughly 6.3% of them show up just once. The biggest ten clones account for under 2.5% of the sample.

PBMCs were isolated by Ficoll-Paque density gradient centrifugation. Sequenced sample: PBMCs or a T cell subset sorted from them (not recorded which). This TCR derives from an adult woman who had mild COVID-19 (a few samples of this study predate the infection). The sample titles of this study are shuffled in the database, so cell type and time point are left out; the donor was told from shared clones.

The DNA reads as follows: TGTGCCAGCATCGGGCGACAGCCGAACACTGAAGCTTTCTTT. Its translation reads: CASIGRQPNTEAFF. Recombination connected TRBV12-3 or TRBV12-4 to TRBJ1-1, with a weak D call of TRBD1 (5 bases match). The CDR3 goes from the cysteine to the phenylalanine over 14 residues. Of all the DNA, just the CDR3 is kept, 42 bases in frame from base 1. V loses 7 bases of germline sequence and J loses 1 base, and the interval between the two ends is 13 bases.